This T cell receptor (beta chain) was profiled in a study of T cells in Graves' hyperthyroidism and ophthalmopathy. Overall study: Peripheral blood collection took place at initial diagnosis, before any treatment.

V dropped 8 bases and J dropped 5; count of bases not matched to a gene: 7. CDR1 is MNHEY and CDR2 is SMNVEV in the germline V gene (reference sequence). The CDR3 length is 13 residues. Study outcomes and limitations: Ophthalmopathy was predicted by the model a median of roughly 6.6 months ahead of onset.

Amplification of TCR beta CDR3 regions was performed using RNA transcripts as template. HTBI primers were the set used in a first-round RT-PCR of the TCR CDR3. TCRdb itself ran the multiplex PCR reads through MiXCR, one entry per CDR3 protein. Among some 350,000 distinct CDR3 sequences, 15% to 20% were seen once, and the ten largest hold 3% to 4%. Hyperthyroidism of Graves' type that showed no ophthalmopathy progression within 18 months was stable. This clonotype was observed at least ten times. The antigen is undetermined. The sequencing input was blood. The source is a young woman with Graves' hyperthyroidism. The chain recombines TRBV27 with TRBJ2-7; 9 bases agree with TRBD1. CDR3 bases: TGTGCCAGCGTAAACCGGGACAGGGACGAGCAGTACTTC. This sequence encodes CASVNRDRDEQYF.